The entry below describes one T cell receptor beta chain. This clone was counted between two and nine times. The antigen it recognizes is unknown. It has no much larger one-base neighbor in the sample; base qualities were not kept. Each collaborating institution followed its own protocols to collect whole blood in K2EDTA tubes. Collaborator samples were shipped for TCRbeta analysis as frozen whole blood, isolated PBMCs, or DNA extracted from either sample type. This entry belongs to a study of blood T cell repertoires in COVID-19 (dated by TCRdb to the early 2020s). Notes on the research overall: Samples covering the acute and convalescent phases of COVID-19 were provided by collaborators in the United States, Italy and Spain. The material from the prospective study consisted of cDNA or gDNA derived from T cells, B-cell-depleted T cells, or PBMCs. Deeply sampled blood TCRbeta repertoires from subjects exposed to, actively infected with, or recovered from COVID-19 were included in the dataset. The repertoires were released in a freely available public database intended as a resource for research on the immune response to SARS-CoV-2. Samples were obtained from the ongoing ImmuneRACE study (first 160 participants) and from about 1,300 subjects provided by 6 global collaborators. The sample metadata nearly always contained a de-identified subject ID, COVID-19 status, age in years and sex. HLA class I and class II types, where available, came from metadata supplied by the sample provider rather than from assay-based typing. Broader findings and caveats from the paper: The amount of clinical and demographic metadata varied by source and participant and was provided uncurated.

TCRbeta CDR3 regions were amplified from genomic DNA using the immunoSEQ Assay, a bias-controlled multiplex PCR. The study's own analysis went as follows. Nucleated cell counts per sample were estimated from amplification of reference gene primers within the assay. To quantify the absolute abundance of each unique TCRbeta CDR3 rearrangement, sequence reads were collapsed and filtered. For each sample, productive Simpson clonality was calculated as the square root of Simpson's diversity index over productive rearrangements. The source is immuneACCESS, and TCRdb retained only in-frame sequences with V and J called. Part of the clones is not carried over; for the studies checked, unresolved V genes explain less than half of this, and the remainder is unexplained. The V and J calls and clone size are taken from that table; D and trimming were inferred from the DNA. The sample profile shows 250,000 or so clones; 60% to 75% of them were found once. Jointly, the top ten make up over 3% of the sample.

The CDR3 goes from the cysteine to the phenylalanine over 14 residues. The kept DNA is CDR3 alone, 42 bases in frame from the first base. V is pared back by 1 base and J by 4 bases, with 10 bases lying between the germline termini. Taken from the germline V gene, the CDR1 and CDR2 loops are SNHLY and FYNNEI. This TCR was recovered from a woman older than 75 with acute or convalescent COVID-19. The chain joins TRBV2 to TRBJ1-2, with no reliable assignment of the D segment. Sequencing input: peripheral blood. The CDR3 protein sequence reads: CASSEGAIPYGYTF. The base sequence is TGTGCCAGCAGTGAAGGGGCTATTCCCTATGGCTACACCTTC.